The clone carrying this T cell receptor beta chain was counted many times. These data come from a study of T cells after yellow fever vaccination. TCRdb recomputed calls from the 5' RACE reads with MiXCR, one row per CDR3 protein. The sample carries hundreds of thousands of distinct CDR3 sequences, 6.2% recorded once. Per the germline V gene, CDR1 is KGHDR and CDR2 is SFDVKD. With 10 bases removed from V and 5 bases from J, the gap between germline ends came to 14 bases. This CDR3 comprises 13 residues. The starting material was PBMCs, obtained 5 days after the yellow fever booster vaccination. V gene TRBV24-1 combines with J gene TRBJ2-1; TRBD1 is a possible D gene (6 bases). The clonotype comes from a man between 25 and 39 years old who received the YFV17D yellow fever vaccine. The CDR3 reads CATTGYGNNEQFF. The CDR3 nucleotides read TGTGCCACAACAGGGTATGGTAACAATGAGCAGTTCTTC.